Presented here are 14 T cell receptor beta chains from one specimen sequenced in a study of T cell repertoires in cytomegalovirus infection. Which antigens these TCRs recognize remains unknown. One entry per CDR3 protein results from TCRdb running MiXCR on the reads. The repertoire holds about 830,000 distinct CDR3 sequences, with about 30% as singletons. The specimen comprised cultured CD8+ T cells from PBMCs, sampled from culture after CMV antigen stimulation. Every receptor here comes from a human donor in good health (CMV status not recorded). Some clones in this sample may be carry-over from other donors' samples.

This clonotype came up a few times. The chain couples TRBV15 to TRBJ2-3, with TRBD2 identical over 11 bases. V lost 0 bases to trimming and J lost 0 bases; unmatched junction nucleotides: 8. CDR1 and CDR2 (germline): LNHNV, YYDKDF (reference sequence). CDR3 size: 19 residues. The CDR3 reads CATSRDGLAGGPSTDTQYF. Written as DNA, the CDR3 is TGTGCCACCAGCAGAGATGGGCTAGCGGGGGGTCCTAGCACAGATACGCAGTATTTT.

In its sample, this clonotype was seen a few times. V is TRBV6-6 and J is TRBJ2-7; 7 nucleotides line up with TRBD1. Germline CDR1 and CDR2: MNHNY and SVGAGI (reference sequence). After removal of 2 bases from V and 3 bases from J, the junction contained 4 bases not matched to a gene. The CDR3 length is 14 residues. The DNA for the CDR3 is TGTGCCAGCAGTTACGGGCAGGGGGACTACGAGCAGTACTTC. This encodes CASSYGQGDYEQYF.

This clonotype came up many times. The J gene is TRBJ1-5, the V gene TRBV7-2, with TRBD1 as a possible D gene (5 bases). The CDR3 sequence is 16 residues long. Per the germline V gene, CDR1 is SGHTA and CDR2 is FQGNSA. V was trimmed by 2 bases and J by 0 bases, leaving 11 bases between them. This CDR3 is CASSLIGGYSNQPQHF. In nucleotides, the CDR3 is TGTGCCAGCAGCTTAATCGGGGGTTATAGCAATCAGCCCCAGCATTTT.

Note on this clonotype: With a much larger clone just one base away, this may be a read error. The chain is built from TRBV7-2 and TRBJ1-2, with D unresolved. Germline CDR1 and CDR2: SGHTA and FQGNSA. V was cut by 5 bases and J by 4 bases, with 8 bases left in between. This CDR3 is 12 amino acids long. The CDR3 coding sequence is TGTACCAGCAGCCCTAACAGCTATGGCTACACCTTC. It is translated as CTSSPNSYGYTF.

The rearrangement uses TRBV7-9 and TRBJ2-7; TRBD1 matches at 7 bases. V dropped 3 bases and J dropped 5; count of bases not matched to a gene: 4. The CDR3 spans 13 residues. Germline CDR1 is SEHNR and CDR2 is FQNEAQ (reference sequence). As DNA, the CDR3 is TGTGCCAGCAGCTTGGAACAGGGGCACGAGCAGTACGTC. Translating gives CASSLEQGHEQYV.

The rearrangement links TRBV19 to TRBJ1-2; D call uncertain. V was clipped by 6 bases and J by 2 bases, with 13 bases between them. The V gene's germline CDR1 is LNHDA and CDR2 SQIVND (reference sequence). The length of the CDR3 is 14 residues. CDR3 residues: CASSWTISNYGYTF. In nucleotides, the CDR3 is TGTGCCAGTAGCTGGACTATCTCCAACTATGGCTACACCTTC.

The V call is TRBV9, the J call TRBJ1-2; maybe TRBD1 (5 bases). The CDR3 sequence is 13 residues long. From germline, CDR1 is SGDLS and CDR2 YYNGEE. Trimming cost V 0 bases and J 8 bases, with 11 bases left between them. The CDR3 is CASSVDRDRGYTF. The CDR3 DNA follows: TGTGCCAGCAGCGTAGATAGGGACCGCGGCTACACCTTC. Together with reference TRBV9 and TRBJ1-2, the CDR3 gives the full variable domain: DSGVTQTPKHLITATGQRVTLRCSPRSGDLSVYWYQQSLDQGLQFLIQYYNGEERAKGNILERFSAQQFPDLHSELNLSSLELGDSALYFCASSVDRDRGYTFGSGTRLTVV.

The J gene is TRBJ2-5, the V gene TRBV7-9; D remains unclear. The CDR3 loop spans 13 amino acids. Looked up from germline, CDR1 is SEHNR and CDR2 is FQNEAQ (reference sequence). Trimming stripped 5 bases from V and 6 bases from J, with 13 bases between. CDR3: CASSEAYDKTQYF. The CDR3, as DNA: TGTGCCAGCAGCGAAGCTTACGATAAGACCCAGTACTTC.

The CDR3 reads CASSPLASGGPSYNEQFF. The CDR3 DNA follows: TGTGCCAGCAGTCCCCTAGCTAGCGGGGGGCCCAGTTACAATGAGCAGTTCTTC. The V and J genes are TRBV27 and TRBJ2-1, with 11 bases fitting TRBD2. V was clipped by 5 bases and J by 4 bases; unmatched bases: 13. The germline gives CDR1 MNHEY, CDR2 SMNVEV (reference sequence). The CDR3 has 18 amino acids.

This clonotype has only one observation. The chain is built from TRBV7-3 and TRBJ2-1; 8 bases fit TRBD2. Trimming cost V 5 bases and J 5 bases; bases outside gene matches: 14. In germline, CDR1 is SGHTA, CDR2 FQGTGA. The CDR3 is 17 amino acids. CDR3: CASSNPWAGGIHNEQFF. The CDR3 DNA sequence: TGTGCCAGCAGCAACCCCTGGGCGGGGGGAATACACAATGAGCAGTTCTTC.

The chain recombines TRBV3-1 with TRBJ2-5, with 13 bases lining up with TRBD2. From germline, CDR1 is LGHDT and CDR2 YNNKEL (reference sequence). This CDR3 has 19 residues. With V trimmed by 3 bases and J by 3 bases, 13 bases remained unmatched. DNA for the CDR3: TGTGCCAGCAGCCAGAGGGCCCTCGCCGGGACTAGCGGGGAAGAGACCCAGTACTTC. Translating it yields CASSQRALAGTSGEETQYF.

J is TRBJ2-1 and V is TRBV5-4; D might be TRBD1 (6 bases). Per the germline V gene, CDR1 is SGHNT and CDR2 is YYREEE (reference sequence). V lost 8 bases to trimming and J lost 5 bases, with 17 bases between them. The CDR3 is 14 amino acids. CDR3 sequence (DNA): TGTGCCAGTGGACAGCACCATTCTAACAATGAGCAGTTCTTC. This translates into CASGQHHSNNEQFF.

The sample holds a few counts of this clonotype. The V call is TRBV9, the J call TRBJ1-5; 8 nucleotides agree with TRBD1. With 8 bases clipped from V and 1 base from J, the junction kept 8 bases outside the gene matches. From germline, CDR1 is SGDLS and CDR2 YYNGEE. This CDR3 comprises 15 residues. The CDR3 DNA reads as TGTGCCAGTGCCGCAGGGGGCTCGAGCAATCAGCCCCAGCATTTT. Translation: CASAAGGSSNQPQHF.

The chain uses TRBV12-3 or TRBV12-4 and TRBJ1-5; no clear D gene. The CDR3 spans 13 residues. Trimming shortened V by 7 bases and J by 2 bases, and 9 bases separated the two germline ends. The CDR3 region has the DNA TGTGCCAGCAAACGGGTGGGCAATCAGCCCCAGCATTTT. It yields the protein CASKRVGNQPQHF.